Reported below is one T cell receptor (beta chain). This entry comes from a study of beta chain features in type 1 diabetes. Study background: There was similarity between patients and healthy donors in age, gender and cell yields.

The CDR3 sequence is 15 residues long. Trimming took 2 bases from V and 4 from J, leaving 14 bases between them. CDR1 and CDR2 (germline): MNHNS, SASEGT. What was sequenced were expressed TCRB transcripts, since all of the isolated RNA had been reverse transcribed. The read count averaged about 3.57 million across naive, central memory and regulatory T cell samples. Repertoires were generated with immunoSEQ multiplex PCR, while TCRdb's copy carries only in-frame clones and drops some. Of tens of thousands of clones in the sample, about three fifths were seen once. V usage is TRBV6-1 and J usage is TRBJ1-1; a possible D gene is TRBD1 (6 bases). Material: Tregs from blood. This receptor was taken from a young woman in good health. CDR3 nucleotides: TGTGCCAGCAGTGAATTGGGGGGGCGCCGCACTGAAGCTTTCTTT. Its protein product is CASSELGGRRTEAFF.